This T cell receptor beta chain was identified during a study of blood T cell repertoires in COVID-19. At the level of the study: Some COVID-19 samples were acute and others convalescent; all came from the United States, Italy and Spain. PBMCs, B-cell-depleted T cells, or T cells were the source of the cDNA or gDNA that made up the material.

Germline CDR1 reads LNHDA; CDR2 reads SQIVND (reference sequence). With V trimmed by 6 bases and J by 9 bases, 10 bases remained unmatched. The length of the CDR3 is 14 residues. In the original analysis: Estimation of nucleated cell counts was performed using reference gene primer amplification. Sequencing was performed with immunoSEQ multiplex PCR; in TCRdb, only in-frame clones are kept and a portion is missing. For V, J and clone size, that table is used; D and trimming come from the DNA. The profile shows 190,000 or so clones, roughly 80% of them singletons. Sequenced sample: peripheral blood. The chain recombines TRBV19 with TRBJ1-4, with 7 positions matching TRBD1. The clonotype was recovered from a man between 45 and 60 years old who had recovered from COVID-19. The CDR3 here is CASREDRDFQKLFF. DNA for the CDR3: TGTGCCAGTAGGGAAGACAGGGACTTCCAAAAACTGTTTTTT.